The T cell receptor beta chain described here comes from a study of lymphopenia after photon versus proton radiotherapy (dated by TCRdb to 2018 to 2020). With regard to the full study: The study compared the immunological effects of photon versus proton radiation therapy in patients with gastrointestinal tumors who developed high-grade lymphopenia. The goal of the study was to describe how the two radiation modalities differ in their effects on the immune system. The cohort comprised 20 to 25 patients with gastrointestinal tumors who received either photon or proton therapy and then developed lymphopenia. Study-wide conclusions, independent of this receptor: After the lymphocyte count nadir, repertoires from photon-treated patients showed oligoclonal expansion, particularly of CD8+ Temra cells, and this expansion drove the decline in diversity. The authors looked at the survival association only in patients who died, and they framed better survival with proton therapy as a possibility rather than a demonstrated result. Relative stability during treatment was observed in proton-treated patients, whereas loss of naive T cells and TCR diversity and gain of effector/memory populations were observed in photon-treated patients. Across the cohort, among patients who died, a greater drop in TCR diversity after the nadir was inversely correlated with overall survival time.

Inclusive of the bounding cysteine and phenylalanine, the CDR3 is 15 residues long. Of all the DNA, just the CDR3 is kept, 45 bases in frame from base 1. The germline V gene encodes CDR1 LGHNA and CDR2 YSLEER. Concerning this clone itself: Its antigen is not yet known. No clone much larger than this one lies a single base away; base qualities are absent.

The receptor library was made with the immunoSEQ multiplex PCR assay. T cell repertoires were profiled by deep sequencing of rearranged TCR beta loci, alongside multiparametric flow cytometry. This is the immuneACCESS table as TCRdb keeps it, with only in-frame sequences that have V and J called. A part of the clones is gone; compared with another copy, unresolved V genes explain less than half, and the rest is unexplained. A total of around 28,000 clones appear in this sample, around 85% of them only once. The ten largest clones represent roughly a third of the sample. Specimen: peripheral blood, collected from a patient treated with photon-based radiotherapy. The V and J genes are TRBV4-3 and TRBJ2-5; the D gene is unclear. The end of the DNA fits TRBJ2-7 better, so the J call may be wrong. The receptor was derived from a man between 50 and 59 years old with gastric cancer. The CDR3: CASSQEFAWTYEQYF. The nucleotide sequence is TGCGCCAGCAGCCAAGAATTCGCATGGACCTACGAGCAGTACTTC.